A selection of T cell receptor beta chains follows, all from one sample in a study of Ad26.COV2.S vaccination and SARS-CoV-2 variants. Assay: immunoSEQ multiplex PCR; the TCRdb copy retains only in-frame clones and omits some. The sample includes approximately 480,000 clones, approximately 90% seen only once; the top ten take roughly 12%. The sequenced sample was peripheral blood, obtained in a trial of Ad26.COV2.S vaccine versus placebo. These receptor sequences come from a person aged 18-65 years who received the Ad26.COV2.S COVID-19 vaccine or a placebo. Each CDR3 is given with its conserved first and last residue. D genes are given only for firm matches. Size tells how often a clone was seen (once, few, many) or the class of an expanded clone, and some rows leave it out.

NA	TRBV5-1	NA	TRBJ2-1	TGCGCCAGCAGCTTGGTTGGGGGGAACAATGAGCAGTTCTTC	CASSLVGGNNEQFF
NA	TRBV19	NA	TRBJ2-3	TGTGCCAGTAGTACGGGAGTGGGTACAGATACGCAGTATTTT	CASSTGVGTDTQYF
NA	TRBV7-2	NA	TRBJ2-1	TGTGCCAGCAGCTTAAGCGTAGTCCACAATGAGCAGTTCTTC	CASSLSVVHNEQFF
NA	TRBV7-3	once	TRBJ2-1	TGTGCCAGCAGCTCAAACTACAATGAGCAGTTCTTC	CASSSNYNEQFF
NA	TRBV7-8	NA	TRBJ2-7	TGTGCCAGCAGCTTATCCCGGGCCCTCTACTACGAGCAGTACTTC	CASSLSRALYYEQYF
NA	TRBV29-1	NA	TRBJ2-5	TGCAGCGTTGAGGGAGAAGGAGAGACCCAGTACTTC	CSVEGEGETQYF
NA	TRBV5-1	NA	TRBJ2-7	TGCGCCAGCAGCTCGTACAGGGAGCGCGAGCAGTACTTC	CASSSYREREQYF
NA	TRBV30	once	TRBJ2-1	TGTGCCTGGAGCCAAGGTGACAGCTCCTACAATGAGCAGTTCTTC	CAWSQGDSSYNEQFF
NA	TRBV11-3	NA	TRBJ2-3	TGTGCCAGCAGCTTAGGTGGACAGTCCGACACAGATACGCAGTATTTT	CASSLGGQSDTDTQYF
TRBD2	TRBV28	NA	TRBJ2-3	TGTGCCAGCAGTCCCGCGGGAGCCGGCACAGATACGCAGTATTTT	CASSPAGAGTDTQYF
TRBD2	TRBV7-2	NA	TRBJ2-2	TGTGCCACCGGACTAGCGGCTTTCACCGGGGAGCTGTTTTTT	CATGLAAFTGELFF
NA	TRBV5-1	NA	TRBJ2-6	TGCGCCAGCAGCCAGGGACAACCAGGCGTCCTGACTTTC	CASSQGQPGVLTF
NA	TRBV27	NA	TRBJ2-3	TGTGCCAGCAGTAGGCTAGCAACAGATACGCAGTATTTT	CASSRLATDTQYF
TRBD2	TRBV19	NA	TRBJ2-1	TGTGCCAGTAGTATGAGGGGAGGGCATCGGAACAATGAGCAGTTCTTC	CASSMRGGHRNNEQFF
TRBD1	TRBV5-6	NA	TRBJ1-6	TGTGCCAGCAGCGTGGGGACAGGGCTGGCACCCCTCCACTTT	CASSVGTGLAPLHF
NA	TRBV3-1/TRBV3-2	NA	TRBJ2-2	TGTGCCAGCAGCCCAAGGAAAAATCCCCAGATCGACACCGGGGAGCTGTTTTTT	CASSPRKNPQIDTGELFF
NA	TRBV29-1	NA	TRBJ2-1	TGCAGCGCCCTGGACGGGACGAATGAGCAGTTCTTC	CSALDGTNEQFF
NA	TRBV30	NA	TRBJ1-1	TGTGCCGGCCATCGGGGGATTGGGGAAGCTTTCTTT	CAGHRGIGEAFF
TRBD1	TRBV28	NA	TRBJ1-5	TGTGCCAGCATCCCCGTCGACAGGGGGTTGCAGCCCCAGCATTTT	CASIPVDRGLQPQHF
TRBD2	TRBV29-1	NA	TRBJ2-7	TGCAGCGTTGATTGGCTAGCGGGAGGGTCCTACGAGCAGTACTTC	CSVDWLAGGSYEQYF
NA	TRBV12-3/TRBV12-4	NA	TRBJ2-7	TGTGCCAGCGGGCCAGGGTCCTACGAGCAGTACTTC	CASGPGSYEQYF
NA	TRBV30	NA	TRBJ1-4	TGTGCCTGGAGGATGGGGGGAGCTAATGAAAAACTGTTTTTT	CAWRMGGANEKLFF
NA	TRBV19	NA	TRBJ2-2	TGTGCCAGTAGTTGGGTAATTGTGGGTCGGTCGAACACCGGGGAGCTGTTTTTT	CASSWVIVGRSNTGELFF
NA	TRBV7-8	NA	TRBJ1-2	TGTGCCAGCAGCCGAGGCGGACAAAACTATGGCTACACCTTC	CASSRGGQNYGYTF
NA	TRBV19	NA	TRBJ1-1	TGTGCCAGTAGCCTTACAGGGACTCCTTCGGCTGAAGCTTTCTTT	CASSLTGTPSAEAFF
NA	TRBV7-2	once	TRBJ2-7	TGTGCCAGCAGCTCCCGAGCGGGTCGGAGTGGGAAGCAGTACTTC	CASSSRAGRSGKQYF
NA	TRBV9	NA	TRBJ2-1	TGTGCCAGCAGCCTGAGGGGGGAACGGGACAATGAGCAGTTCTTC	CASSLRGERDNEQFF
TRBD2	TRBV19	NA	TRBJ2-3	TGTGCCAGTAGTGGGGTAGCGGGAGTTACAGATACGCAGTATTTT	CASSGVAGVTDTQYF
NA	TRBV16	NA	TRBJ2-7	TGTGCCAGCAGCCAGACAGGACCCACCTACGAGCAGTACTTC	CASSQTGPTYEQYF
TRBD1	TRBV27	NA	TRBJ2-3	TGTGCCAGCAGTCTCTTGGGACAGGGGCACACAGATACGCAGTATTTT	CASSLLGQGHTDTQYF
NA	TRBV30	NA	TRBJ1-2	TGTGCCTGGAGCGCCGGTGGCGGCTACACCTTC	CAWSAGGGYTF
TRBD2	TRBV30	NA	TRBJ2-1	TGTGCCTGGAGTGCGGGACTAGCGGGACGCGGGCAGTTCTTC	CAWSAGLAGRGQFF
TRBD2	TRBV30	NA	TRBJ2-7	TGTGCCTGGAGTGTAGGGGGACTAGCGGCGCAACCCTCCCATTACGAGCAGTACTTC	CAWSVGGLAAQPSHYEQYF
NA	TRBV5-1	NA	TRBJ2-1	TGCGCCAGCAGCCCGGGACTTTACAATGAGCAGTTCTTC	CASSPGLYNEQFF
NA	TRBV18	NA	TRBJ2-2	TGTGCCAGCTCCGCTTTGGAGGGATCGGAGCTGTTTTTT	CASSALEGSELFF
NA	TRBV30	NA	TRBJ2-7	TGTGCCTGGGGCTTTGGGGTGGCCCCCTACGAGCAGTACTTC	CAWGFGVAPYEQYF
NA	TRBV6-5	once	TRBJ1-1	TGTGCCAGCAGGCCCACGGGCGTTCTTAACACTGAAGCTTTCTTT	CASRPTGVLNTEAFF
NA	TRBV29-1	NA	TRBJ2-1	TGCAGCGTTGACGGCAGGGGACCCTACAATGAGCAGTTCTTC	CSVDGRGPYNEQFF
TRBD2	TRBV28	NA	TRBJ2-4	TGTGCCAGCAGTTTTTCCCTCGGAGCGGGAGTGACCAAAAACATTCAGTACTTC	CASSFSLGAGVTKNIQYF
NA	TRBV6-5	NA	TRBJ1-4	TGTGCCAGCGGGCAGCAAAGTGAAAAACTGTTTTTT	CASGQQSEKLFF